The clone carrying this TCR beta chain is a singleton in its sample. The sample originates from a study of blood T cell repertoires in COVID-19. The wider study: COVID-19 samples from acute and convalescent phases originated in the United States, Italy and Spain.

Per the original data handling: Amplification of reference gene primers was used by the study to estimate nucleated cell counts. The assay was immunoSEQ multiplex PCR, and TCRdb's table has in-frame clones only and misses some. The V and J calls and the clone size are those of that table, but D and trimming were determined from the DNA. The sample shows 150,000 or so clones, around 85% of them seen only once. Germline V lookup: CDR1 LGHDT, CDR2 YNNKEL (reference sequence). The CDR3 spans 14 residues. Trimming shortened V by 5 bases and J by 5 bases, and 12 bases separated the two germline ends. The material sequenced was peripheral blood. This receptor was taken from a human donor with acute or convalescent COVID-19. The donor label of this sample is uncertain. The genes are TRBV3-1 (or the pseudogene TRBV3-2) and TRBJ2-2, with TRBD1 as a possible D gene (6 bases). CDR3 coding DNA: TGTGCCAGCAGCTTCCTCGACAGGACCGGGGAGCTGTTTTTT. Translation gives CASSFLDRTGELFF.